The 8 T cell receptor beta chains listed next were all sequenced from one sample in a study of blood T cell repertoires in COVID-19 (dated by TCRdb to the early 2020s). The method behind the library was the immunoSEQ multiplex PCR assay. TCRdb carries this immuneACCESS record with in-frame sequences only. Its versions omit some clonotypes, under half of them owing to an unresolved V gene in the studies checked, with the rest unexplained. Here the sample has 180,000 or so clones; approximately 80% occur a single time. Clones ranked in the top ten supply roughly 13% of the sample. Source material: PBMCs or T cells enriched from blood (not recorded which). The receptors were gathered from an older woman who had recovered from COVID-19.

The genes are TRBV19 and TRBJ1-1, with 9 bases identical to TRBD1. CDR3 size: 15 residues. Germline lookup yields CDR1 LNHDA and CDR2 SQIVND (reference sequence). Unmatched junction bases numbered 6, after V lost 7 bases and J lost 0 bases. In DNA form, the CDR3 reads TGTGCCAGTACCAGGACAGGGGCCATGAACACTGAAGCTTTCTTT. It is translated as CASTRTGAMNTEAFF.

The chain joins TRBV9 to TRBJ2-1; possible D gene TRBD2, 5 bases. Trimming pared 3 bases from V and 10 bases from J, leaving 14 bases between. The CDR3 loop spans 13 amino acids. In germline, CDR1 is SGDLS, CDR2 YYNGEE. The chain's CDR3 is CASSAALRGEQFF. CDR3 coding DNA: TGTGCCAGCAGCGCGGCTCTTCGAGGGGAGCAGTTCTTC.

V is TRBV4-1 and J is TRBJ2-2; TRBD2 matches at 8 bases. The V and J ends lost 0 bases and 1 base, in that order; junction bases with no gene match: 4. The CDR3 loop spans 17 amino acids. Looked up from germline, CDR1 is MGHRA and CDR2 is YSYEKL. DNA for the CDR3: TGCGCCAGCAGCCAAGAGGTTCTAGCGGGGAACACCGGGGAGCTGTTTTTT. It is translated as CASSQEVLAGNTGELFF.

This clone was recorded only once. This chain joins TRBV11-3 and TRBJ1-1; TRBD1 aligns across 8 bases. V shed 5 bases and J 5 bases; nucleotides not matched to a gene: 4. From germline, CDR1 is SGHNT and CDR2 YENEEA. The CDR3 runs to 13 residues. The CDR3 sequence is CASSLTGGTEAFF. The CDR3 DNA follows: TGTGCCAGCAGCCTTACAGGGGGGACTGAAGCTTTCTTT. Combining the CDR3 with reference TRBV11-3 and TRBJ1-1 gives the whole variable domain EAGVVQSPRYKIIEKKQPVAFWCNPISGHNTLYWYLQNLGQGPELLIRYENEEAVDDSQLPKDRFSAERLKGVDSTLKIQPAELGDSAVYLCASSLTGGTEAFFGQGTRLTVV.

The chain is built from TRBV5-1 and TRBJ2-3; 7 bases map to TRBD1. The J segment lost 2 bases and the V segment lost 4 bases, leaving 4 bases of the junction unmatched. Germline loops: CDR1 SGHRS, CDR2 YFSETQ. This CDR3 comprises 14 residues. The CDR3 is CASSADRNTDTQYF. The CDR3 nucleotides are TGCGCCAGCAGCGCGGACAGGAACACAGATACGCAGTATTTT.

V is TRBV6-2 or TRBV6-3 and J is TRBJ1-6; 9 positions match TRBD1. Trimming at V came to 5 bases and at J to 9 bases, leaving 5 bases not matched to a gene. In germline, CDR1 is MNHEY, CDR2 SVGEGT. CDR3 length equals 14 residues. The CDR3 is CASSRDRVGSPLHF. The CDR3 DNA sequence: TGTGCCAGCAGTCGGGACAGGGTCGGTTCACCCCTCCACTTT.

This rearrangement joins TRBV6-6 to TRBJ2-7; 8 bases line up with TRBD2. Germline CDR1 MNHNY, CDR2 SVGAGI (reference sequence). The CDR3 totals 14 residues. V lost 7 bases to trimming and J lost 2 bases; unmatched junction nucleotides: 7. The CDR3 spells CASTPSGGAYEQYF. CDR3 nucleotides: TGTGCCAGCACTCCCAGCGGGGGCGCCTACGAGCAGTACTTC.

The chain uses TRBV7-9 and TRBJ1-2; 8 nucleotides align to TRBD1. Looked up from germline, CDR1 is SEHNR and CDR2 is FQNEAQ (reference sequence). The CDR3 covers 13 residues. With V trimmed by 5 bases and J by 9 bases, 8 bases remained unmatched. CDR3 sequence reads: CASSNQGAVSYTF. The CDR3 nucleotides read TGTGCCAGCAGCAACCAGGGGGCGGTTAGCTACACCTTC.